This T cell receptor (beta chain) was documented in a study of blood T cell repertoires in COVID-19. Original processing methods: Reference gene primer amplification gave nucleated cell count estimates. Libraries were prepared by immunoSEQ multiplex PCR; TCRdb keeps only in-frame clonotypes and omits some of them. Clonal size and the V and J genes are those of that table, whereas D and trimming came from the DNA. In the table there are fewer than 150,000 clones, roughly four fifths of which are singletons. The age range of participants was 18 to 89 years, with residence in more than 20 US areas. Self-reported history from a screening survey and questionnaire set each donor's cohort. What the recovered Cohort 3 donors had was two negative PCRs, clearance, or symptom resolution. CDR3 size: 16 residues. Trimming took off 0 bases at V and 0 bases at J, with 11 bases between the two ends. CDR1 is SGDLS, CDR2 YYNGEE, per germline.

This sequence joins TRBV9 and TRBJ2-3, with a tentative D call TRBD2 (6 bases). The sample consisted of PBMCs or T cells enriched from blood (not recorded which). This TCR was recovered from a man younger than 40 who had recovered from COVID-19. The CDR3 spells CASSVVGGVSTDTQYF. The DNA for the CDR3 is TGTGCCAGCAGCGTAGTGGGGGGTGTGAGCACAGATACGCAGTATTTT.